This TCR beta chain was retrieved from a study of CD8+ T cells in alopecia areata. Whole-study context: Graft recipients were roughly 6-11-week-old female C3H/HeJ mice, and donor skin originated from approximately 6-12-month-old C3H/HeJ mice with spontaneous alopecia.

J lost 3 bases, V lost 4 bases, and 5 bases had no gene match. This CDR3 has 15 amino acids. Germline CDR1 NSQYPW, CDR2 LRSPGD (reference sequence). This clone was picked up a small number of times. The listed genes are named as in mouse. The CDR3 end lies 4 residues beyond the end of the read and is filled in from the germline J gene. As the sequencing template, cDNA was produced by extracting RNA and reverse transcribing it. The repertoire was sequenced with immunoSEQ multiplex PCR; TCRdb's copy has only in-frame clones and lacks some. This sample comprises about 110,000 clones, none seen once only. Material for sequencing was lesional skin. The chain recombines TRBV1 with TRBJ1-4; TRBD1 agrees at 7 bases. This clonotype was obtained from a C3H/HeJ mouse with alopecia areata. These mice share the MHC haplotype H2-k. CDR3 DNA (partial): TGCACCTGCAGTGGAGAGGGGGCGGCCAACGAA. Its protein is CTCSGEGAANE. The CDR3 reads in full as CTCSGEGAANERLFF.